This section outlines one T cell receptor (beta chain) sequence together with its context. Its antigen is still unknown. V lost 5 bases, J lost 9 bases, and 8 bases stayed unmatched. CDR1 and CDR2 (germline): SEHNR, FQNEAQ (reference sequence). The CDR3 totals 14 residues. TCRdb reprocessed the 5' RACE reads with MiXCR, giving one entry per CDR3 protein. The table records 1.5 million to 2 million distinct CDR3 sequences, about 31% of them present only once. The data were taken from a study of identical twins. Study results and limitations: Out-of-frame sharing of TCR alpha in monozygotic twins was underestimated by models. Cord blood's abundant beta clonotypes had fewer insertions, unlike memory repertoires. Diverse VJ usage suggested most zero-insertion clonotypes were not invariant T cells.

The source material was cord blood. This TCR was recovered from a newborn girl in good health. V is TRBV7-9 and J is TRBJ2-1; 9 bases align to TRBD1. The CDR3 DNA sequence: TGTGCCAGCAGCACAAAACGGACAGGGGTTGAGCAGTTCTTC. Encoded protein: CASSTKRTGVEQFF.